This T cell receptor (beta chain) was identified during a study of CD8 T cells in ankylosing spondylitis. Study-wide results and caveats: In reactive arthritis synovial fluid and blood, some motif variants had been reported before. The clones that were linked to disease were reported to be significantly enriched in matched synovial fluid samples from ankylosing spondylitis patients. Peripheral blood samples showed relatively rare disease-linked clones, and these clones were CD8+. Among TCR beta sequences, a motif of several highly homologous variants appeared characteristic of ankylosing spondylitis blood.

MiXCR, applied by TCRdb to the 5' RACE reads, yields one record per CDR3 protein. The sample has some 700,000 distinct CDR3 sequences, around 20% seen once; the top ten hold about 20%. This clonotype was recorded many times. Its antigen remains unknown. The TCR sequence derives from a male donor with ankylosing spondylitis. Sequenced material: blood, either unsorted or a sorted T cell fraction (not recorded which).

The CDR3 protein is CASSLVDGWTGELFF. The CDR3 nucleotides read TGTGCCAGCAGCTTAGTGGACGGATGGACCGGGGAGCTGTTTTTT. The rearrangement joins TRBV7-8 to TRBJ2-2; D is unresolved. The CDR3 has 15 amino acids. Germline CDR1 is SGHVS and CDR2 is FQNEAQ. The V end lost 1 base, the J end lost 5 bases, and 11 bases lay between the germline ends. The full variable domain, its missing parts supplied by reference TRBV7-8 and TRBJ2-2, is GAGVSQSPRYKVAKRGQDVALRCDPISGHVSLFWYQQALGQGPEFLTYFQNEAQLDKSGLPSDRFFAERPEGSVSTLKIQRTQQEDSAVYLCASSLVDGWTGELFFGEGSRLTVL.